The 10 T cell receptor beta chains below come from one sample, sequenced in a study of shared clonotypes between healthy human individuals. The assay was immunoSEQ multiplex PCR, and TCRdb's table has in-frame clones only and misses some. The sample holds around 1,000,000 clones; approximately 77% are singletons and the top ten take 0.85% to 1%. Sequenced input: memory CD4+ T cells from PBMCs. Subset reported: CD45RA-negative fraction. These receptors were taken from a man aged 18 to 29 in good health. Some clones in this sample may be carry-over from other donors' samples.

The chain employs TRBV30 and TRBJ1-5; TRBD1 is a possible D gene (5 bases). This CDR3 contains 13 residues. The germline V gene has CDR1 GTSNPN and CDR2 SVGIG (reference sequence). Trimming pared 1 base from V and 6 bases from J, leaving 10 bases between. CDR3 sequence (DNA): TGTGCCTGGAGTGCCCAGGGTACTCAGCCCCAGCATTTT. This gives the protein CAWSAQGTQPQHF.

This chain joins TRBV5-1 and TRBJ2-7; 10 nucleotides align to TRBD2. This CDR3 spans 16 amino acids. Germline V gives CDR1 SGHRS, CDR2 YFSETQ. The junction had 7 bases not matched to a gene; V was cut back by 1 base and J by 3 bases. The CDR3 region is CASSLSPLAGGYEQYF. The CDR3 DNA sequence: TGCGCCAGCAGCTTGAGCCCCTTAGCGGGGGGCTACGAGCAGTACTTC.

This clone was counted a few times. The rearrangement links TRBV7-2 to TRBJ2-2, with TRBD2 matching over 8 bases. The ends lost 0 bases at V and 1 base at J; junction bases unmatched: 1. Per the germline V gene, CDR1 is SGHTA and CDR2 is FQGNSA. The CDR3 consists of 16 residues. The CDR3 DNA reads TGTGCCAGCAGCTTAGCGGGGACTAGGAACACCGGGGAGCTGTTTTTT. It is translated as CASSLAGTRNTGELFF.

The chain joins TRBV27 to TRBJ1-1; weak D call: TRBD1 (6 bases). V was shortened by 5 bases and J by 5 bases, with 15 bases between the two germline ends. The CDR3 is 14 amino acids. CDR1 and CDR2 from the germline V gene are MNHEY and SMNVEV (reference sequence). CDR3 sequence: CASSLRGQGTEAFF. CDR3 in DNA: TGTGCCAGCAGTCTCAGGGGACAAGGAACTGAAGCTTTCTTT.

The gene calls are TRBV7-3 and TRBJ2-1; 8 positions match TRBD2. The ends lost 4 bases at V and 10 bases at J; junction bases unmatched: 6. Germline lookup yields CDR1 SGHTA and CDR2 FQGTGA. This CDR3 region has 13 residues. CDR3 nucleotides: TGTGCCAGCAGCTCCCGGGGGGGACTAGAGCAGTTCTTC. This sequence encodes CASSSRGGLEQFF. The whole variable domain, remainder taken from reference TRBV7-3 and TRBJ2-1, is GAGVSQTPSNKVTEKGKYVELRCDPISGHTALYWYRQSLGQGPEFLIYFQGTGAADDSGLPNDRFFAVRPEGSVSTLKIQRTERGDSAVYLCASSSRGGLEQFFGPGTRLTVL.

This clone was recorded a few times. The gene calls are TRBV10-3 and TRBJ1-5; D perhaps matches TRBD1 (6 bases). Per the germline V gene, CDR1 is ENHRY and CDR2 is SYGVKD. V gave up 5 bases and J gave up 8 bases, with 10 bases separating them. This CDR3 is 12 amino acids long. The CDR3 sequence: CAISFSGEPQHF. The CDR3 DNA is TGTGCCATCAGTTTCTCAGGGGAGCCCCAGCATTTT.

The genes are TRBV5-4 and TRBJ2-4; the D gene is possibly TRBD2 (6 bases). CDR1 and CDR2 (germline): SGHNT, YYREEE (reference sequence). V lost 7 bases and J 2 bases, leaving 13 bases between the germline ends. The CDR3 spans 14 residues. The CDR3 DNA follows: TGTGCCAGCGGTATTAGCGGATCCAAAAACATTCAGTACTTC. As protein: CASGISGSKNIQYF.

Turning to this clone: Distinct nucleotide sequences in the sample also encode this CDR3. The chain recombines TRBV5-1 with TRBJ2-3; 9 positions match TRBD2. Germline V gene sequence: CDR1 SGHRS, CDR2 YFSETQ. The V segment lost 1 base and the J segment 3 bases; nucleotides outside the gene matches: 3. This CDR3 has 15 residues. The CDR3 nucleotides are TGCGCCAGCAGCTTGCGGGCGGGAGGGACAGATACGCAGTATTTT. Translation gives CASSLRAGGTDTQYF.

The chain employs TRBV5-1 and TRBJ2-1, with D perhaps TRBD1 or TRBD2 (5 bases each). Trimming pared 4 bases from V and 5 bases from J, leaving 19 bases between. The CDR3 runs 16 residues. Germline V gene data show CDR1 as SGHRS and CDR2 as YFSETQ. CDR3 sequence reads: CASSGSSGTTNNEQFF. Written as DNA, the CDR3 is TGCGCCAGCAGCGGCTCATCCGGGACGACCAACAATGAGCAGTTCTTC.

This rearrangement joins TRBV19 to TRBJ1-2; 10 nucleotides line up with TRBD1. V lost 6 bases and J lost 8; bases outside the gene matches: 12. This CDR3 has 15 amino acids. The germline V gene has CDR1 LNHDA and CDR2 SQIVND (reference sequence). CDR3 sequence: CASRTPPGTGEGYTF. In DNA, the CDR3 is TGTGCCAGTAGGACCCCCCCGGGGACAGGGGAAGGCTACACCTTC.